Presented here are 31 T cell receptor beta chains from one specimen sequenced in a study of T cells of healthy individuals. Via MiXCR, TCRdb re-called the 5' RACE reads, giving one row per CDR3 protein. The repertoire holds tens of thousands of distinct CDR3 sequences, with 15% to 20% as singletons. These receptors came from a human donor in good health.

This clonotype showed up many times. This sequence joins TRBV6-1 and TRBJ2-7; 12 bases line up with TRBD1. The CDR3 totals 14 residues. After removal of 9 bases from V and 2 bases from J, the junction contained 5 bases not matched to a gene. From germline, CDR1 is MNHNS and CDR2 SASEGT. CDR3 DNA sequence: TGTGCCAGTCCGGGACAGGGGGCTGCCTACGAGCAGTACTTC. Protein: CASPGQGAAYEQYF.

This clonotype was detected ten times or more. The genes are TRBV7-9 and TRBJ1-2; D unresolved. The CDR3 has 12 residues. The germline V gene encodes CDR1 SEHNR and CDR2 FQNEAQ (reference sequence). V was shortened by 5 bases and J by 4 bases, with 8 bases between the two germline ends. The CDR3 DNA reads TGTGCCAGCAGCGCAACAGCCTATGGCTACACCTTC. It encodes CASSATAYGYTF. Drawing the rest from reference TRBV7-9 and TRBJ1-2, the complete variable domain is DTGVSQNPRHKITKRGQNVTFRCDPISEHNRLYWYRQTLGQGPEFLTYFQNEAQLEKSRLLSDRFSAERPKGSFSTLEIQRTEQGDSAMYLCASSATAYGYTFGSGTRLTVV.

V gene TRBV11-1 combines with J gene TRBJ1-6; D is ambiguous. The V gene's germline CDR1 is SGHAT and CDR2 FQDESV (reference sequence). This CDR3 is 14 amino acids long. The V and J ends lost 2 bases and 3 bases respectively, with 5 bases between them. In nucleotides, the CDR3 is TGTGCCAGCAGCTTATACAGCTATAATTCACCCCTCCACTTT. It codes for CASSLYSYNSPLHF.

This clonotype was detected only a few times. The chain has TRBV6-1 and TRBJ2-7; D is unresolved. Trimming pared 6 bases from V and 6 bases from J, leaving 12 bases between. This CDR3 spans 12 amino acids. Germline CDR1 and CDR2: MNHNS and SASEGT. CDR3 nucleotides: TGTGCCAGCAGCGGTTGGCCCAGCGAGCAGTACTTC. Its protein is CASSGWPSEQYF.

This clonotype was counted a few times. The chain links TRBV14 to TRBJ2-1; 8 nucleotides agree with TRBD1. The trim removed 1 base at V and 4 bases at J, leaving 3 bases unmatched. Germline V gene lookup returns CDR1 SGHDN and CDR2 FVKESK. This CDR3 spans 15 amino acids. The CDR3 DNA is TGTGCCAGCAGCCAAGGACAGGGGAATTACAATGAGCAGTTCTTC. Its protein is CASSQGQGNYNEQFF.

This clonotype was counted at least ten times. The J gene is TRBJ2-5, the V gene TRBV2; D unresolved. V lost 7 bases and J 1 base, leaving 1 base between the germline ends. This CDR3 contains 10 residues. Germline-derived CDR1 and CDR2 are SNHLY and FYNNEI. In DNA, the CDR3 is TGTGCCAGCATCCAAGAGACCCAGTACTTC. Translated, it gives CASIQETQYF.

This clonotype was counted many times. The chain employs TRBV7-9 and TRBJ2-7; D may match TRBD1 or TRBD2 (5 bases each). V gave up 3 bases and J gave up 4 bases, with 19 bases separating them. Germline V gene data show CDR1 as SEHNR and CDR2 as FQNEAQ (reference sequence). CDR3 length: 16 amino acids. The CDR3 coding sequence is TGTGCCAGCAGCTTTGATTACGGGACGCAAGGTTACGAGCAGTACTTC. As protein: CASSFDYGTQGYEQYF.

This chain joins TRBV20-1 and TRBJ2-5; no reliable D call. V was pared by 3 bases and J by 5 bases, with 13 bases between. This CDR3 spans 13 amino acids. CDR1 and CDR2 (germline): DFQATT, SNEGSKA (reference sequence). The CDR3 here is CSASPPSLETQYF. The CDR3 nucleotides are TGCAGTGCTAGTCCTCCCTCGTTGGAGACCCAGTACTTC.

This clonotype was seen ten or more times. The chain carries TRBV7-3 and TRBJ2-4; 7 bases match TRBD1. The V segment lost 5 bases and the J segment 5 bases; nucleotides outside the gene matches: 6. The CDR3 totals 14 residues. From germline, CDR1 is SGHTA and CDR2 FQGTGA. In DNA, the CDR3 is TGTGCCAGCAGCCCAGGACAGGTCGAAAACATTCAGTACTTC. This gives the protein CASSPGQVENIQYF.

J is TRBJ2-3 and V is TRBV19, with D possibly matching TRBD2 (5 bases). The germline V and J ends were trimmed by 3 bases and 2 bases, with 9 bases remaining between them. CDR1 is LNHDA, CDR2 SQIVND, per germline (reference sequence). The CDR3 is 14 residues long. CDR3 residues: CASSMRRATDTQYF. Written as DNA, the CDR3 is TGTGCCAGTAGTATGCGGCGGGCCACAGATACGCAGTATTTT.

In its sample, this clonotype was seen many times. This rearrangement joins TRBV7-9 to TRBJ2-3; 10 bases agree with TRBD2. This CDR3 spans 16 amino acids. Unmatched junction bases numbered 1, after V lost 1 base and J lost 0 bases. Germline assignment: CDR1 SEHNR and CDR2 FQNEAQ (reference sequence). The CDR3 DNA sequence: TGTGCCAGCAGCTTAGGACTAGCGGGCAGCACAGATACGCAGTATTTT. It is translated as CASSLGLAGSTDTQYF.

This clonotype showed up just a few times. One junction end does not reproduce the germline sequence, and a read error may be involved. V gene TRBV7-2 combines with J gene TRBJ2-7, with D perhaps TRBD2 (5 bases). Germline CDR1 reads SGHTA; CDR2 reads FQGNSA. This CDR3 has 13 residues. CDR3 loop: CASSLRPEGPRNF. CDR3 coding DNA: TGTGCCAGCAGCCTACGACCTGAGGGTCCGCGAAACTTC.

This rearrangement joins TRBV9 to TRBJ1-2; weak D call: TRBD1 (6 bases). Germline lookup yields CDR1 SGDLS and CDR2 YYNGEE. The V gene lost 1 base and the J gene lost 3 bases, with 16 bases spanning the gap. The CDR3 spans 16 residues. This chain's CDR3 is CASSVSPGDTDYGYTF. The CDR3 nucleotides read TGTGCCAGCAGCGTATCTCCTGGGGACACCGACTATGGCTACACCTTC.

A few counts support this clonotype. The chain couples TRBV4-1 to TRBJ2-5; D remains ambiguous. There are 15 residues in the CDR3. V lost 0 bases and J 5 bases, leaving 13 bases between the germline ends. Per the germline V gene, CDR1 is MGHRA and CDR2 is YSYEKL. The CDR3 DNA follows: TGCGCCAGCAGCCAAGATTTATCGACCCGGGAGACCCAGTACTTC. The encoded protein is CASSQDLSTRETQYF.

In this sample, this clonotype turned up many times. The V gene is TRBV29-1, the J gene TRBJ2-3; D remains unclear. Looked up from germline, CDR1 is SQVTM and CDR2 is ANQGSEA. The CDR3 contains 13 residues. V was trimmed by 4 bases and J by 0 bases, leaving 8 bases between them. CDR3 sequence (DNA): TGCAGCGTTGGTAGCCCTAGCACAGATACGCAGTATTTT. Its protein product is CSVGSPSTDTQYF.

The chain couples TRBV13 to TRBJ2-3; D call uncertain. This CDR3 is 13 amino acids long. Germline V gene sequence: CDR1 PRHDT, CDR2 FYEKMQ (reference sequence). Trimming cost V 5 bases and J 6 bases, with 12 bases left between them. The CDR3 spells CASSQPPRDTQYF. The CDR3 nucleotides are TGTGCCAGCAGCCAACCCCCTAGGGATACGCAGTATTTT.

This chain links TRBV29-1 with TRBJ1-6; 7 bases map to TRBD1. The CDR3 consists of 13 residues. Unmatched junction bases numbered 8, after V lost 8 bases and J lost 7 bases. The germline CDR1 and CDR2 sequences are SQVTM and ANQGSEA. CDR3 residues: CSFRDSGNSPLHF. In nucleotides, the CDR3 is TGCAGCTTCCGGGACAGTGGCAATTCACCCCTCCACTTT.

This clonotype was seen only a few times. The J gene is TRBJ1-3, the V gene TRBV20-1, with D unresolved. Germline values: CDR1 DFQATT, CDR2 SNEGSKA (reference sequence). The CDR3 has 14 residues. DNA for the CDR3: TGCAGCGTCCTACAACCAGACTCTGGAAACACCATATATTTT. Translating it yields CSVLQPDSGNTIYF.

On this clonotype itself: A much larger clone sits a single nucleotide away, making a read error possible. The CDR3 loop reads CASSFVANTGELFF. CDR3 DNA sequence: TGTGCCAGCAGCTTCGTAGCGAACACCGGGGAGCTGTTTTTT. The rearrangement joins TRBV7-9 to TRBJ2-2, with D uncertain. This CDR3 is 14 amino acids long. CDR1 is SEHNR, CDR2 FQNEAQ, per germline (reference sequence). Trimming removed 3 bases at V and 0 bases at J, with 5 bases between.

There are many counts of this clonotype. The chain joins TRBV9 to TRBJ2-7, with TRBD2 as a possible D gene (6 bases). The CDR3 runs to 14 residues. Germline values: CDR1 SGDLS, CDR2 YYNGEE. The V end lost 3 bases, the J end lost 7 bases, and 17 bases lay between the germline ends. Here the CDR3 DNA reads TGTGCCAGCAGCGCAGTGGGGGGAGTGGGAGAGCAGTACTTC. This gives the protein CASSAVGGVGEQYF.

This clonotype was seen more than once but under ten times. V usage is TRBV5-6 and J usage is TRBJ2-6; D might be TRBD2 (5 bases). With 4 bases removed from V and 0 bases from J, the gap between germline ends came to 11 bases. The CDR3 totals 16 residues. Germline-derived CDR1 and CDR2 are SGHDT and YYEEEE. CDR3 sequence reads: CASSPIGVSGANVLTF. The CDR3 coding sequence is TGTGCCAGCAGCCCTATCGGGGTCTCTGGGGCCAACGTCCTGACTTTC.

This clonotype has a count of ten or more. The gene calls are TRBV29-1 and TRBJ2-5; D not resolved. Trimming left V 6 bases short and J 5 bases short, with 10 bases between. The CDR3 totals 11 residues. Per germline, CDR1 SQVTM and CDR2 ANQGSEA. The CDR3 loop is CSVKNGETQYF. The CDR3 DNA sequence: TGCAGCGTAAAAAACGGGGAGACCCAGTACTTC.

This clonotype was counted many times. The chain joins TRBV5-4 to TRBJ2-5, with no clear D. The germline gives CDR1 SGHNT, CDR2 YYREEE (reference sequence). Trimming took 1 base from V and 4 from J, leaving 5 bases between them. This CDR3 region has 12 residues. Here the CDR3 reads CASSLSVETQYF. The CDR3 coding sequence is TGTGCCAGCAGCTTGTCGGTAGAGACCCAGTACTTC.

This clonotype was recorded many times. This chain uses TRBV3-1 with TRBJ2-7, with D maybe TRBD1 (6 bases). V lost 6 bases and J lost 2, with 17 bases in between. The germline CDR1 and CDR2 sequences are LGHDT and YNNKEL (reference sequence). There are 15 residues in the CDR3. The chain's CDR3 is CASSIPGTQTYEQYF. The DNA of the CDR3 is TGTGCCAGCAGTATCCCCGGGACACAGACCTACGAGCAGTACTTC.

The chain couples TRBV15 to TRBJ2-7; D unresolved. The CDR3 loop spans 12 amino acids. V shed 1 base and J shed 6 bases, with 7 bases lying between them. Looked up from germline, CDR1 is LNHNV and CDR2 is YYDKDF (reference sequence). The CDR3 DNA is TGTGCCACCAGCAGAGGGGAACCCGAGCAGTACTTC. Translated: CATSRGEPEQYF.

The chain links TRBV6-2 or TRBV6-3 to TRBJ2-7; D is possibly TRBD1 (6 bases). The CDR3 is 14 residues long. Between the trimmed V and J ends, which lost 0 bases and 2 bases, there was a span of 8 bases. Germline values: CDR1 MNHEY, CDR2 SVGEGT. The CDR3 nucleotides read TGTGCCAGCAGTTACTCGGGGGCAACCTACGAGCAGTACTTC. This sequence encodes CASSYSGATYEQYF.

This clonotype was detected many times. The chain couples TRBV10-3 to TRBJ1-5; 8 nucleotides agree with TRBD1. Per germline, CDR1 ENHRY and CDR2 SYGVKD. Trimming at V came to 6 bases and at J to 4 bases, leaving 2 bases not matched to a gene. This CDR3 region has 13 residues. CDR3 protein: CAIRDRVNQPQHF. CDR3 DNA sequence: TGTGCCATCAGGGACAGGGTGAATCAGCCCCAGCATTTT.

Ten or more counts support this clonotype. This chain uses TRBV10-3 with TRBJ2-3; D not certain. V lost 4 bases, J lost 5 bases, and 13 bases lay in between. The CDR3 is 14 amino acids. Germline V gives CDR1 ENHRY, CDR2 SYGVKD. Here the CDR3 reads CAISGLERQDTQYF. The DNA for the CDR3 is TGTGCCATCAGTGGCCTTGAAAGACAAGATACGCAGTATTTT.

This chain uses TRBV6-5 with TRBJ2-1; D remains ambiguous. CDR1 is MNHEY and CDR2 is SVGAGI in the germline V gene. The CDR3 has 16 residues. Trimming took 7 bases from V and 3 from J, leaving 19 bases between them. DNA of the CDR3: TGTGCCAGCATCCCTCAGGCTGGAGTCGTCTACAATGAGCAGTTCTTC. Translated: CASIPQAGVVYNEQFF.

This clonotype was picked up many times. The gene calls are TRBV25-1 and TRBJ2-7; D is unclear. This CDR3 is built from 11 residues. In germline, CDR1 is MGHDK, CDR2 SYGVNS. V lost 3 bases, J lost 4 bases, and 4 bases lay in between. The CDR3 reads CASSDGYEQYF. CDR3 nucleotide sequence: TGTGCCAGCAGTGATGGTTACGAGCAGTACTTC.

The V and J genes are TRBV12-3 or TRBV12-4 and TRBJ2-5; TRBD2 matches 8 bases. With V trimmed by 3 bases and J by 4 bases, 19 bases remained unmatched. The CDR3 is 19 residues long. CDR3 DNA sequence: TGTGCCAGCAGTTTGGGGAGTATCGGCGGGGGGCTTGGGGCAGAGACCCAGTACTTC. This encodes CASSLGSIGGGLGAETQYF.